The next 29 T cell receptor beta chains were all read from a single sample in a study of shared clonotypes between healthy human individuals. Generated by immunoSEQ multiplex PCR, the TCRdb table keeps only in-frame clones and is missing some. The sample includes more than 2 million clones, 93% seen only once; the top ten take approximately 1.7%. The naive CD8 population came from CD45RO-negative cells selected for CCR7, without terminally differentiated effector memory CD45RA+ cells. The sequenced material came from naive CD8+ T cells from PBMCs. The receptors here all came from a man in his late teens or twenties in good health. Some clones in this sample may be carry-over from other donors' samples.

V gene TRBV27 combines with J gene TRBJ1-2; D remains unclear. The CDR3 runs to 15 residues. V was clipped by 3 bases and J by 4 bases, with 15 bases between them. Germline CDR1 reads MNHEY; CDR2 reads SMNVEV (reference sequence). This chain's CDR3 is CASSFGTAGRYGYTF. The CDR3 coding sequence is TGTGCCAGCAGTTTTGGAACGGCGGGCCGCTATGGCTACACCTTC.

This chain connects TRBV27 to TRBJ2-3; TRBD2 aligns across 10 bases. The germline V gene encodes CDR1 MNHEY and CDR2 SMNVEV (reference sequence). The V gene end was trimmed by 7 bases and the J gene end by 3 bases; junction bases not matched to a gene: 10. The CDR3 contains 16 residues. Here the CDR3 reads CASKEIPGLATDTQYF. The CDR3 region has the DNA TGTGCCAGCAAAGAAATACCGGGACTAGCGACAGATACGCAGTATTTT.

Written as DNA, the CDR3 is TGTGCCAGCAGTCCCACGCAAGGCGGGGTAGCCTACGAGCAGTACTTC. It encodes CASSPTQGGVAYEQYF. The chain uses TRBV27 and TRBJ2-7; tentatively, D is TRBD2 (6 bases). V was pared by 5 bases and J by 2 bases, with 19 bases between. The germline CDR1 and CDR2 sequences are MNHEY and SMNVEV (reference sequence). There are 16 residues in the CDR3.

This CDR3 is CASSQGPGQGLSETQYF. DNA of the CDR3: TGCGCCAGCAGCCAGGGTCCGGGACAGGGATTGAGTGAGACCCAGTACTTC. This rearrangement joins TRBV4-1 to TRBJ2-5; 9 bases match TRBD1. The CDR3 has 17 amino acids. From germline, CDR1 is MGHRA and CDR2 YSYEKL. V gave up 3 bases and J gave up 5 bases; unmatched junction bases: 13.

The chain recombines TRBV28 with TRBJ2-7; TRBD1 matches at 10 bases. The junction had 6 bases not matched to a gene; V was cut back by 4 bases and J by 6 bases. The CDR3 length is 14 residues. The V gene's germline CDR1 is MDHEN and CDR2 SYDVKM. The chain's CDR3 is CASSSRDRGFEQYF. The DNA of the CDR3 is TGTGCCAGCAGTTCCCGGGACAGGGGTTTCGAGCAGTACTTC.

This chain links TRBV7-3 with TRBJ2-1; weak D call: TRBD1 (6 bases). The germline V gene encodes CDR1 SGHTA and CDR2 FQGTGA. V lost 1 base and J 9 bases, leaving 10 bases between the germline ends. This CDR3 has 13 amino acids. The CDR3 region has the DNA TGTGCCAGCAGCTTAATCGGACAGTCTGAGCAGTTCTTC. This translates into CASSLIGQSEQFF.

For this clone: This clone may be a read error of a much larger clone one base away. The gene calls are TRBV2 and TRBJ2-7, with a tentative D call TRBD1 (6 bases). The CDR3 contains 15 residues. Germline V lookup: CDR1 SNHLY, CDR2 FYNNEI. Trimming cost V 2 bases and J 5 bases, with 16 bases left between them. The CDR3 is CASSEPGQRENEQYF. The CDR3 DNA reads TGTGCCAGCAGTGAACCTGGACAGAGGGAGAACGAGCAGTACTTC.

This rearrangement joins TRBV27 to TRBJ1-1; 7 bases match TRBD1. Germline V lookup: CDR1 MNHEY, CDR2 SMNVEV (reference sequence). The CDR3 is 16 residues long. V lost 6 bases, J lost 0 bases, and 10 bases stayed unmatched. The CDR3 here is CASSWEGARMNTEAFF. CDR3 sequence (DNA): TGTGCCAGCAGCTGGGAGGGGGCGAGGATGAACACTGAAGCTTTCTTT.

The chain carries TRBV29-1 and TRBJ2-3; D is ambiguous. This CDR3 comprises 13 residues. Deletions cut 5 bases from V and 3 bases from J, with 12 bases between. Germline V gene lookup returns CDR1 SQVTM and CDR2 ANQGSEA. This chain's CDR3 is CSVSESWTDTQYF. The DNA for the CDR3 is TGCAGCGTTTCCGAGAGCTGGACAGATACGCAGTATTTT.

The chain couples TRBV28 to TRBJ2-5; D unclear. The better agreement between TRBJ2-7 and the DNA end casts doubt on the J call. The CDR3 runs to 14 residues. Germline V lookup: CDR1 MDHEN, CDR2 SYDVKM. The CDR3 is CASSFSVGSYEQYF. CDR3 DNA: TGTGCCAGCAGTTTTTCCGTGGGATCCTACGAGCAGTACTTC.

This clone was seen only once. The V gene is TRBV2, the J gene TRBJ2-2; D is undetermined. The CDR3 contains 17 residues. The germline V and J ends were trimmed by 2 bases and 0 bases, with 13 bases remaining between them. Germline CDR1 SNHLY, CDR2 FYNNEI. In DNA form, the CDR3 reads TGTGCCAGCAGTGAATTCCCTCGCACTTCGAACACCGGGGAGCTGTTTTTT. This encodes CASSEFPRTSNTGELFF.

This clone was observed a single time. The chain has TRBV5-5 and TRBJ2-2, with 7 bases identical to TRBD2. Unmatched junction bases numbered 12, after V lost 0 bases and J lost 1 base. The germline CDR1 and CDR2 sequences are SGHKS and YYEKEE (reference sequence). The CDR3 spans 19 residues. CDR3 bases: TGTGCCAGCAGCTTGGTCCCAGCGGGATCGGTTCAGAACACCGGGGAGCTGTTTTTT. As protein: CASSLVPAGSVQNTGELFF.

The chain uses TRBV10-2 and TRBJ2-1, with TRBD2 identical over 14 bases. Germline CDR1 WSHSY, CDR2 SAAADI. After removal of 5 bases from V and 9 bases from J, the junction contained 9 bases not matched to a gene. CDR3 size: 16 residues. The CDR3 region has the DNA TGCGCCAGCAGTTCGACTAGCGGGAGGGCCTGGGGTGAGCAGTTCTTC. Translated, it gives CASSSTSGRAWGEQFF.

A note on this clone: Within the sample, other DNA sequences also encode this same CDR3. Here the CDR3 reads CASSEGWGNTEAFF. CDR3 sequence (DNA): TGTGCCAGCAGTGAAGGGTGGGGGAACACTGAAGCTTTCTTT. V gene TRBV25-1 combines with J gene TRBJ1-1; no definite D call. Trimming removed 2 bases from V and 1 base from J, with 8 bases in between. The CDR3 length is 14 residues. From germline, CDR1 is MGHDK and CDR2 SYGVNS.

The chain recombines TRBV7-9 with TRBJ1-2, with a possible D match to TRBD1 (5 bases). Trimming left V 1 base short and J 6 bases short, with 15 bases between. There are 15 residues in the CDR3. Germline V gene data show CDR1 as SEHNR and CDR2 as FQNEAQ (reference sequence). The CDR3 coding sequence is TGTGCCAGCAGCTTAGTATTCTCGTGGGGGGATGGCTACACCTTC. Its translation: CASSLVFSWGDGYTF.

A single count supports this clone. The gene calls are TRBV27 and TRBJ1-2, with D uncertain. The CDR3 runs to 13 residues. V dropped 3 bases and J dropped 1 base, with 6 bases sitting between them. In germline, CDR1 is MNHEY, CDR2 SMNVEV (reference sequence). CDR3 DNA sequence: TGTGCCAGCAGTTTCACCTATAACTATGGCTACACCTTC. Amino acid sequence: CASSFTYNYGYTF.

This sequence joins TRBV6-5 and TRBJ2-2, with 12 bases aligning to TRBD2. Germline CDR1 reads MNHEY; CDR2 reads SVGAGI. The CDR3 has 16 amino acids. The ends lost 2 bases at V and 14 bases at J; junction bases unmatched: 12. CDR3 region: CASSYGWTSGNLGLFF. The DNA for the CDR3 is TGTGCCAGCAGTTACGGGTGGACTAGCGGGAACTTAGGACTGTTTTTT.

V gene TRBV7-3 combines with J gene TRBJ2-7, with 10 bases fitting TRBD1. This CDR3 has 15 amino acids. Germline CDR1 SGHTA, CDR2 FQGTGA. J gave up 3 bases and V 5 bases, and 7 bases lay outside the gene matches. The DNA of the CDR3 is TGTGCCAGCAGCCAGGGACAGGGGCCGATCTACGAGCAGTACTTC. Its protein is CASSQGQGPIYEQYF.

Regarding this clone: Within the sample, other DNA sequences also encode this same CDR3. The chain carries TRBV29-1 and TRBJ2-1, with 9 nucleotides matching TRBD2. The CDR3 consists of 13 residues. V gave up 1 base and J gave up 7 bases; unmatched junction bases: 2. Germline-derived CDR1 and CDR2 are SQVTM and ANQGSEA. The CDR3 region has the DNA TGCAGCGTTGAAGGCGGGAGGGCTAATGAGCAGTTCTTC. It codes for CSVEGGRANEQFF.

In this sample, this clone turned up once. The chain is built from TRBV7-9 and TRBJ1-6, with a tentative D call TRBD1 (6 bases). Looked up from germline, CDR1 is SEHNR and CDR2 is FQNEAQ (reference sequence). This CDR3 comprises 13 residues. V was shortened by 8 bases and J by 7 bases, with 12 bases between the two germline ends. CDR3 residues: CASHTGLNSPLHF. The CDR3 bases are TGTGCCAGCCATACAGGGCTGAATTCACCCCTCCACTTT.

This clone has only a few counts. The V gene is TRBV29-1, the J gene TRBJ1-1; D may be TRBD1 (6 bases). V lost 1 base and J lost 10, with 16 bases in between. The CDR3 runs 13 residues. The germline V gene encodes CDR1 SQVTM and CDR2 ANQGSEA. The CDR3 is CSVEGGGGPGAFF. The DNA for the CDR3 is TGCAGCGTTGAAGGAGGAGGGGGGCCGGGAGCTTTCTTT.

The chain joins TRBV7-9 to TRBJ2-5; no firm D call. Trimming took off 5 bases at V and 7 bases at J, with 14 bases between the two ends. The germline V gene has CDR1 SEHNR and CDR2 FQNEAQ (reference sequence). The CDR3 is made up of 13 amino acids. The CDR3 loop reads CASSPSLKGTQYF. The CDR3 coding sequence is TGTGCCAGCAGCCCCTCCCTGAAAGGGACCCAGTACTTC.

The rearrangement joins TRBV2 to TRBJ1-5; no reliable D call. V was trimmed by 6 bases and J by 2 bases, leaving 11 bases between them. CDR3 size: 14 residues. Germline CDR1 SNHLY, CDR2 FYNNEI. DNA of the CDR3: TGTGCCAGCAGGGGCAATTGGGGCAATCAGCCCCAGCATTTT. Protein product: CASRGNWGNQPQHF.

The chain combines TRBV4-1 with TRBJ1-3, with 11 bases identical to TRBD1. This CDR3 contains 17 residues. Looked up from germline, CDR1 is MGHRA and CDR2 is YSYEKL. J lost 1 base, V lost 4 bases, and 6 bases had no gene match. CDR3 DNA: TGCGCCAGCAGCCTCCGGGACAGGGGGGGATCTGGAAACACCATATATTTT. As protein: CASSLRDRGGSGNTIYF.

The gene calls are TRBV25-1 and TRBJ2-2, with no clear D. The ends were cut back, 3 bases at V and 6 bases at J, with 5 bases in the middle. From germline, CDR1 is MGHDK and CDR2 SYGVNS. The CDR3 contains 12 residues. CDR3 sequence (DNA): TGTGCCAGCAGTGACTCGGCCGGGGAGCTGTTTTTT. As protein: CASSDSAGELFF. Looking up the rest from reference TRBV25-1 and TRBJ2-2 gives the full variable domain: EADIYQTPRYLVIGTGKKITLECSQTMGHDKMYWYQQDPGMELHLIHYSYGVNSTEKGDLSSESTVSRIRTEHFPLTLESARPSHTSQYLCASSDSAGELFFGEGSRLTVL.

CDR3 sequence (DNA): TGTGCCAGCAGCTTCAAGCGGGCAGATACGCAGTATTTT. Translated: CASSFKRADTQYF. This chain joins TRBV7-8 and TRBJ2-3, with D perhaps TRBD2 (6 bases). Germline V CDR1 and CDR2: SGHVS, FQNEAQ. Trimming took 3 bases from V and 4 from J, leaving 8 bases between them. The CDR3 runs 13 residues.

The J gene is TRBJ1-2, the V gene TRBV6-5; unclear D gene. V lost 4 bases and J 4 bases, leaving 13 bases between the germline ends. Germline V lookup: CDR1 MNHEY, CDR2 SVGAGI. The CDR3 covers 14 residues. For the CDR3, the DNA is TGTGCCAGCAGTTCCCTAACAGAAGTCTATGGCTACACCTTC. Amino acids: CASSSLTEVYGYTF.

The CDR3, as DNA: TGTGCCAGCAGCACGACGGAGAACACTGAAGCTTTCTTT. It is translated as CASSTTENTEAFF. The chain has TRBV7-9 and TRBJ1-1; no firm D call. The CDR3 has 13 amino acids. Germline values: CDR1 SEHNR, CDR2 FQNEAQ (reference sequence). V lost 5 bases and J 1 base, leaving 8 bases between the germline ends.

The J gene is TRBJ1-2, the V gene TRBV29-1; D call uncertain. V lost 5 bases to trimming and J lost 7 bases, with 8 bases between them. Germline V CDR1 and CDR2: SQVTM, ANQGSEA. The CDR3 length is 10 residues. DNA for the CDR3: TGCAGCGTTCTGGAACCTGGCTACACCTTC. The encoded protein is CSVLEPGYTF.